The text below deals with one T cell receptor (beta chain). The PCR had 60 Vbeta and 13 Jbeta primers. Clones were sequenced by immunoSEQ multiplex PCR, and TCRdb holds only the in-frame ones, with some missing. The sample carries roughly 200,000 clones, 75% to 80% recorded once. The sample belongs to a study of cytomegalovirus exposure and HLA in healthy donors. V gave up 4 bases and J gave up 0 bases, with 13 bases separating them. The germline V gene encodes CDR1 SGHNT and CDR2 YENEEA. This CDR3 is built from 16 residues. V and J are TRBV11-3 and TRBJ2-1; TRBD2 is a possible D gene (5 bases). The source of this sequence is a woman in her twenties or thirties in good health and CMV-seropositive. What was sequenced was PBMCs. The CDR3 loop is CASSSRDGSSYNEQFF. The CDR3 region has the DNA TGTGCCAGCAGCTCAAGGGATGGGAGCTCCTACAATGAGCAGTTCTTC.